The rows below give T cell receptor beta chains drawn from one sample of a study of T cell repertoires in cytomegalovirus infection. TCRdb itself ran the reads through MiXCR, one entry per CDR3 protein. The repertoire consists of approximately 250,000 distinct CDR3 sequences, with roughly 10% occurring once and the leading ten covering over 13%. Sequencing was performed on PBMCs. The receptor source for this set is a human donor in good health (CMV status not recorded). Some clones in this sample may be carry-over from other donors' samples. The CDR3 runs from the conserved cysteine through the conserved F or W. D genes are given only for firm matches. Clone size appears in some rows only: once, few, many, or a class for an expanded clone.

clone_size	v_call	d_call	j_call	cdr3_nt	cdr3_aa
many	TRBV6-5	-	TRBJ2-2	TGTGCCAGCAGTTACGATCGGCTGGGATCGAACACCGGGGAGCTGTTTTTT	CASSYDRLGSNTGELFF
many	TRBV19	-	TRBJ1-2	TGTGCCAGCACCGGGACCGGGGAGACCTATGGCTACACCTTC	CASTGTGETYGYTF
many	TRBV4-3	-	TRBJ1-5	TGCGCCAGCAGCCAAGAGGTAGTGCAACGGGGCAATCAGCCCCAGCATTTT	CASSQEVVQRGNQPQHF
many	TRBV7-2	-	TRBJ2-6	TGTGCCAGCTGGGGGCTCTCTGGGGCCAACGTCCTGACTTTC	CASWGLSGANVLTF
many	TRBV7-2	-	TRBJ1-3	TGTGCCAGCAGCTCAGCCGGGGGAAACACCATATATTTT	CASSSAGGNTIYF
few	TRBV28	-	TRBJ1-4	TGTGCCAGCAGTAAATTCAATGAAAAACTGTTTTTT	CASSKFNEKLFF
many	TRBV6-1	-	TRBJ2-3	TGTGCCAGCAGTGAATATTTTTCTAGCACAGATACGCAGTATTTT	CASSEYFSSTDTQYF
few	TRBV18	-	TRBJ1-2	TGTGCCAGCTCACCACCCAGGAGCTATGGCTACACCTTC	CASSPPRSYGYTF
-	TRBV20-1	-	TRBJ2-2	TGCAGTGCTAGGTCTCGGGGAAACACCGGGGAGCTGTTTTTT	CSARSRGNTGELFF
many	TRBV10-3	-	TRBJ2-3	TGTGCCATCAGCGACACAGATACGCAGTATTTT	CAISDTDTQYF
many	TRBV28	-	TRBJ2-7	TGTGCCACCTCTTCTGCAGGCGACGAGCAGTACTTC	CATSSAGDEQYF
-	TRBV6-6	TRBD1	TRBJ1-5	TGTGCCAGCAGTCCGACGGGACAGGAGCACAATCAGCCCCAGCATTTT	CASSPTGQEHNQPQHF
many	TRBV7-2	-	TRBJ1-2	TGTGCCAGCCCCGAGGGGGTAGGTGGCTACACCTTC	CASPEGVGGYTF
many	TRBV4-2	-	TRBJ2-7	TGTGCCAGCAGCCAGGCCCGGGGGAGCTCCTACGAGCAGTACTTC	CASSQARGSSYEQYF
many	TRBV12-3/TRBV12-4	TRBD1	TRBJ1-1	TGTGCCAGCAGTCCCCGGGGGACAGTCACTGAAGCTTTCTTT	CASSPRGTVTEAFF
many	TRBV6-1	-	TRBJ1-2	TGTGCCAGCAGGCGGGGGGGACTCAACTATGGCTACACCTTC	CASRRGGLNYGYTF
many	TRBV7-8	TRBD1	TRBJ1-2	TGTGCCAGCAGCTCCCCAGGGGGACAACCATATGGCTACACCTTC	CASSSPGGQPYGYTF
-	TRBV19	TRBD2	TRBJ2-5	TGTGCCAGTAGCCAGACTAGCGGGGGGGCAGGGCCCCCCAGGGAGACCCAGTACTTC	CASSQTSGGAGPPRETQYF
few	TRBV6-5	TRBD2	TRBJ2-1	TGTGCCACCACACCTAACCGGGGAGGGACCCCCTACAATGAGCAGTTCTTC	CATTPNRGGTPYNEQFF
many	TRBV7-2	-	TRBJ1-1	TGTGCCAGCAGCTCCGGACCAGGGAACACTGAAGCTTTCTTT	CASSSGPGNTEAFF
-	TRBV15	TRBD1	TRBJ1-5	TGTGCCACCAGCGTCCACAGGGGGAAGAATCAGCCCCAGCATTTT	CATSVHRGKNQPQHF
many	TRBV7-2	TRBD1	TRBJ1-6	TGTGCCAGCAGCCGTCGGACAGGACCTAATTCACCCCTCCACTTT	CASSRRTGPNSPLHF
-	TRBV10-3	-	TRBJ1-6	TGTGCCGCAGGCGAAGGGATAACAGTTAATTCACCCCTCCACTTT	CAAGEGITVNSPLHF
-	TRBV20-1	-	TRBJ2-5	TGCAGTGCTATAGGCGGATCGACAGGAGGAGAGACCCAGTACTTC	CSAIGGSTGGETQYF
many	TRBV7-2	TRBD1	TRBJ1-2	TGTGCCAGCAGCTTAGCCGGGACAGGGGAGGGCTACACCTTC	CASSLAGTGEGYTF
-	TRBV5-6	TRBD1	TRBJ1-1	TGTGCCAGCAGCTTGGGGACAGGGTCGAATACTTTCTTT	CASSLGTGSNTFF
many	TRBV7-3	-	TRBJ1-2	TGTGCCAGCAGCTTAGGGACACGGCCCTTCACCTTC	CASSLGTRPFTF
-	TRBV12-3/TRBV12-4	TRBD2	TRBJ2-3	TGTGCCAGCACCAGACTAGCGGGGAGCACAGATACGCAGTATTTT	CASTRLAGSTDTQYF
-	TRBV28	TRBD1	TRBJ2-5	TGTGCCAGCAGTCCAGGGGGCAGCTCCCCAATTCTACAAGAGACCCAGTACTTC	CASSPGGSSPILQETQYF
many	TRBV6-5	-	TRBJ2-3	TGTGCCAGCAGTTACTCGGGACACTACACAGATACGCAGTATTTT	CASSYSGHYTDTQYF
many	TRBV7-2	TRBD1	TRBJ1-4	TGTGCCAGCAGCTTAGGGACAGGGCGAGAAAAACTGTTTTTT	CASSLGTGREKLFF
many	TRBV18	TRBD1	TRBJ1-5	TGTGCCAGCTCACCATCTCCGGGACAGGGGGCGGGAAAGCCCCAGCATTTT	CASSPSPGQGAGKPQHF
many	TRBV28	TRBD1	TRBJ2-7	TGTGCCAGCAGTCCGTCCGGGACAGGGATTTACGAGCAGTACTTC	CASSPSGTGIYEQYF
many	TRBV7-8	-	TRBJ1-5	TGTGCCAGCAGTCTACAGCCTCATAGCAATCAGCCCCAGCATTTT	CASSLQPHSNQPQHF
many	TRBV12-3/TRBV12-4	TRBD1	TRBJ2-1	TGTGCCAGCAGCAGCCTAACAGGGGGCTACTCCTACAATGAGCAGTTCTTC	CASSSLTGGYSYNEQFF
few	TRBV4-3	TRBD1	TRBJ2-1	TGCGCCAGCTCGTCGACAGGGCCCCATGAGCAGTTCTTC	CASSSTGPHEQFF
many	TRBV12-3/TRBV12-4	TRBD2	TRBJ2-1	TGTGCCAGCAGAGGCCCACTAGCGGGAGGGCCTATTGAGCAGTTCTTC	CASRGPLAGGPIEQFF
many	TRBV7-2	-	TRBJ1-1	TGTGCCAGCAGTTGGTACCTCGGCGACACTGAAGCTTTCTTT	CASSWYLGDTEAFF
many	TRBV7-2	-	TRBJ2-7	TGTGCCAGCAGCCAAGTGACCGAGCAGTACTTC	CASSQVTEQYF
many	TRBV7-2	TRBD2	TRBJ2-7	TGTGCCAGCAGCTTTGGGAGGGATGGGGAGCAGTACTTC	CASSFGRDGEQYF
many	TRBV5-1	-	TRBJ2-5	TGCGCCAGCTCGCGAGGCACGCAAGAGACCCAGTACTTC	CASSRGTQETQYF
many	TRBV19	-	TRBJ2-7	TGTGCCAGTACAGAGCGGGACGAGCAGTACTTC	CASTERDEQYF
many	TRBV7-2	TRBD1	TRBJ2-2	TGTGCCAGCTGCCGGGACAGTAACACCGGGGAGCTGTTTTTT	CASCRDSNTGELFF
-	TRBV2	-	TRBJ1-5	TGTGCCAGCAGTGTTGGTAGGGACTCACATCAGCCCCAGCATTTT	CASSVGRDSHQPQHF
many	TRBV7-8	TRBD2	TRBJ2-5	TGTGCCAGCAGCTTCGGGAGGGCCGCAGAGACCCAGTACTTC	CASSFGRAAETQYF
many	TRBV28	TRBD1	TRBJ2-1	TGTGCCAGCAGTCACGCCGGGACAGGGGGCCGGCAACAGTTCTTC	CASSHAGTGGRQQFF
-	TRBV15	-	TRBJ1-1	TGTGCCACCATCAGGGGAGGGAACACTGAAGCTTTCTTT	CATIRGGNTEAFF
few	TRBV11-3	-	TRBJ2-7	TGTGCCAGCAGCCAGACGTTTGGGTCCTACGAGCAGTACTTC	CASSQTFGSYEQYF
many	TRBV20-1	TRBD2	TRBJ2-3	TGCAGTGCGTCAGCGGGAGTGGTCACAGATACGCAGTATTTT	CSASAGVVTDTQYF
few	TRBV6-5	-	TRBJ1-1	TGTGCCTGCCTGGGGGACACTGAAGCTTTCTTT	CACLGDTEAFF
few	TRBV15	-	TRBJ2-5	TGTGCCACCGCTCCGGGGTGGGGCGGAGAGACCCAGTACTTC	CATAPGWGGETQYF
few	TRBV11-3	-	TRBJ2-3	TGTGCCAGCAGCTACCCGACAGGCACCAGAGGTACGCAGTATTTT	CASSYPTGTRGTQYF
few	TRBV20-1	TRBD1	TRBJ2-3	TGCAGTGCTCGGTGGACAGGGGGGACAGATACGCAGTATTTT	CSARWTGGTDTQYF
few	TRBV12-5	TRBD1	TRBJ1-5	TGTGCTAGTGGGTCAGGACAGGGTAGCAATCAGCCCCAGCATTTT	CASGSGQGSNQPQHF